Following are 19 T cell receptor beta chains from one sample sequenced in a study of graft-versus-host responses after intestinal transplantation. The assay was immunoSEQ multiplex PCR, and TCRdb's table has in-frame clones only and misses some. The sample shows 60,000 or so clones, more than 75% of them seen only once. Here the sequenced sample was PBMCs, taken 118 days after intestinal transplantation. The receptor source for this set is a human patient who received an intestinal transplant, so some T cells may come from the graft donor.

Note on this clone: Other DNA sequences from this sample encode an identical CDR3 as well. CDR3 protein: CASRDTNTGELFF. DNA for the CDR3: TGTGCCTCCAGGGACACGAACACCGGGGAGCTGTTTTTT. The chain is built from TRBV27 and TRBJ2-2, with TRBD1 as a possible D gene (6 bases). Germline V gene sequence: CDR1 MNHEY, CDR2 SMNVEV (reference sequence). The length of the CDR3 is 13 residues. V was trimmed by 11 bases and J by 0 bases, leaving 10 bases between them.

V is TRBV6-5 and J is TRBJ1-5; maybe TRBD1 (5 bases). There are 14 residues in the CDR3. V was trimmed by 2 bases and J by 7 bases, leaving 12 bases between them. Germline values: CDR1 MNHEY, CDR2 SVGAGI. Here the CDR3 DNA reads TGTGCCAGCAGTTACGGGCAGGGCCTACAGCCCCAGCATTTT. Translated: CASSYGQGLQPQHF.

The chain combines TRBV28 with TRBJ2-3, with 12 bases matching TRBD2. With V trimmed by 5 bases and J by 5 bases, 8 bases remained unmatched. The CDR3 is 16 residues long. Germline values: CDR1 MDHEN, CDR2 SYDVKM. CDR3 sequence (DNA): TGTGCCAGCAGTCCCCGACTAGCGGGGGTTATAGATACGCAGTATTTT. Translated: CASSPRLAGVIDTQYF.

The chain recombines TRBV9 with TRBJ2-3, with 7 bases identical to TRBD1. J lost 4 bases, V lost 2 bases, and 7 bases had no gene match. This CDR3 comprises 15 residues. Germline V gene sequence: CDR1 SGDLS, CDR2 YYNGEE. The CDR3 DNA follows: TGTGCCAGCAGCGTGTTAGACAGGGCGGCAGATACGCAGTATTTT. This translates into CASSVLDRAADTQYF.

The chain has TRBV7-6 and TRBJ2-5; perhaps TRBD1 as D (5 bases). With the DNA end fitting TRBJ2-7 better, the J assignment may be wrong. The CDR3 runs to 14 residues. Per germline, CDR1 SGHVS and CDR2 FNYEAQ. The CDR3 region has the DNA TGTGCCAGCAGCTTAGCGGAAGGGGTCCACGAGCAGTACTTC. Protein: CASSLAEGVHEQYF.

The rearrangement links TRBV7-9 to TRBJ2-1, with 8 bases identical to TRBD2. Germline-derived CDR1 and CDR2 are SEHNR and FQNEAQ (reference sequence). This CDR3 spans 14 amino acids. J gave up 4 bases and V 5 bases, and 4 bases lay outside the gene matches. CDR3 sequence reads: CASSPGLGYNEQFF. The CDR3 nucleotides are TGTGCCAGCAGCCCGGGACTAGGGTACAATGAGCAGTTCTTC.

Here the CDR3 reads CAISESTGWVYGYTF. For the CDR3, the DNA is TGTGCCATCAGTGAGTCGACAGGGTGGGTCTATGGCTACACCTTC. The chain has TRBV10-3 and TRBJ1-2; 7 positions agree with TRBD1. Looked up from germline, CDR1 is ENHRY and CDR2 is SYGVKD. Losses at the gene ends were 0 bases for V and 4 bases for J; bases not matched to a gene: 5. The CDR3 is made up of 15 amino acids.

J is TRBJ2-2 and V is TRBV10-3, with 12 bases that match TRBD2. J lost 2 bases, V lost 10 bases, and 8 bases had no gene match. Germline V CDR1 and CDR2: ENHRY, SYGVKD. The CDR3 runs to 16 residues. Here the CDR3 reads CATSRTSGENTGELFF. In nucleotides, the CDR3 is TGTGCCACCTCCCGGACTAGCGGGGAAAACACCGGGGAGCTGTTTTTT.

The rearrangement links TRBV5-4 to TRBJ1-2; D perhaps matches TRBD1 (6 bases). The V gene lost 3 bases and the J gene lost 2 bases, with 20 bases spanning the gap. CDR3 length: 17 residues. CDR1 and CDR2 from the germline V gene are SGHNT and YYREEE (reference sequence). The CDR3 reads CASSSLQGFGFNYGYTF. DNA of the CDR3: TGTGCCAGCAGCTCACTACAGGGCTTTGGGTTCAACTATGGCTACACCTTC.

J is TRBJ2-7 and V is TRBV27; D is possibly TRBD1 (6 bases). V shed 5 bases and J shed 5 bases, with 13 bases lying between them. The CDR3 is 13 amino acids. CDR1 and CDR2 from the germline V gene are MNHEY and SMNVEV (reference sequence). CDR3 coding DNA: TGTGCCAGCAGTCTACTACGGACAGACGAGCAGTACTTC. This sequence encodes CASSLLRTDEQYF.

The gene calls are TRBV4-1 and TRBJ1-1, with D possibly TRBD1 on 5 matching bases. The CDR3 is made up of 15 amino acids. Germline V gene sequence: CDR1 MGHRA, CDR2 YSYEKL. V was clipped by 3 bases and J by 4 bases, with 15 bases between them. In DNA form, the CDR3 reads TGCGCCAGCAGCCAGCATCAGCAGGGTGGCACTGAAGCTTTCTTT. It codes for CASSQHQQGGTEAFF.

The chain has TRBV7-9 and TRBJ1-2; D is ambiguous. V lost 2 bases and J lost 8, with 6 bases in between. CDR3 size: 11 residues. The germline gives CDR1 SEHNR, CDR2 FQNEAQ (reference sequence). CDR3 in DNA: TGTGCCAGCAGCTTAATGGCAGGCTACACCTTC. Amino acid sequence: CASSLMAGYTF.

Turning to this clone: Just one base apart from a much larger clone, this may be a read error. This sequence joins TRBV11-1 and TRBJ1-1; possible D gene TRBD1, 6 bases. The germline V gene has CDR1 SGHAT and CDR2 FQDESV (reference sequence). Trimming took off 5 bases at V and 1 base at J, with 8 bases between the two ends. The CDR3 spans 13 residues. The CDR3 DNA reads TGTGCCAGCAGCCAGACAGGGAACACTGAAGCTTTCTTT. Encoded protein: CASSQTGNTEAFF.

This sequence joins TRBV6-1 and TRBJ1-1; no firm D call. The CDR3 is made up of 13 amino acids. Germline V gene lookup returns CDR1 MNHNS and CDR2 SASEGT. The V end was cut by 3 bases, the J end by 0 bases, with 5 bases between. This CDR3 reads CASSDGLNTEAFF. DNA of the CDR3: TGTGCCAGCAGTGACGGGCTGAACACTGAAGCTTTCTTT.

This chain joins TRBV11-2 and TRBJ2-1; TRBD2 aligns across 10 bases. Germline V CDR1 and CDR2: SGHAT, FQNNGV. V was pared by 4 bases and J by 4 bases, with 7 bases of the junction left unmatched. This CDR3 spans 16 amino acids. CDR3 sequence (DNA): TGTGCCAGCAGCTCTGTAGCGGGGGGCGGATACAATGAGCAGTTCTTC. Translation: CASSSVAGGGYNEQFF.

CDR3 sequence reads: CASSLGPGAGNTEAFF. CDR3 DNA sequence: TGTGCCAGCAGCCTAGGGCCCGGGGCAGGGAACACTGAAGCTTTCTTT. V usage is TRBV11-2 and J usage is TRBJ1-1; D is possibly TRBD1 (5 bases). The CDR3 consists of 16 residues. Germline CDR1 and CDR2: SGHAT and FQNNGV. The V end was cut by 5 bases, the J end by 1 base, with 17 bases between.

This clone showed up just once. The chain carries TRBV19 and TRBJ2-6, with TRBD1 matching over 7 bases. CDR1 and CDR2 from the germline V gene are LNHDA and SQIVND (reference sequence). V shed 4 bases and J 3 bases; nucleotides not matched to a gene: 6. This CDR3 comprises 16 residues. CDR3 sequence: CASSTSGGGGANVLTF. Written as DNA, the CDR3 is TGTGCCAGTAGTACCTCAGGGGGTGGTGGGGCCAACGTCCTGACTTTC.

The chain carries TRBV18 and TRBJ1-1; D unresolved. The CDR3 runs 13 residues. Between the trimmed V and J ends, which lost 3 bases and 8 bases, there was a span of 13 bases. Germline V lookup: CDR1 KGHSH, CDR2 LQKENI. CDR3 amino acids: CASSPPRPGEAFF. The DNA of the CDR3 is TGTGCCAGCTCACCCCCCCGGCCCGGGGAAGCTTTCTTT.

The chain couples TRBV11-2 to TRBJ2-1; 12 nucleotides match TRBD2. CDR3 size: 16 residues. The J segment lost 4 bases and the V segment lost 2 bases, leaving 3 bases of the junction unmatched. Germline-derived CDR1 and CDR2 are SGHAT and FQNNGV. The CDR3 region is CASSLLAGGKYNEQFF. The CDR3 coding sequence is TGTGCCAGCAGCTTACTAGCGGGAGGGAAATACAATGAGCAGTTCTTC.